One T cell receptor beta chain is described in this entry. The table came from immunoSEQ multiplex PCR; TCRdb's copy has only in-frame clones and leaves some out. This table has about 80,000 clones, 85% to 95% appearing once. This entry is derived from a study of T cell changes during pregnancy in multiple sclerosis. The CDR3 runs to 16 residues. V was clipped by 0 bases and J by 5 bases; unmatched bases: 9. CDR1 and CDR2 from the germline V gene are MNHEY and SMNVEV (reference sequence). The chain has TRBV27 and TRBJ1-2, with 7 bases lining up with TRBD1. Sequenced material: peripheral blood, taken after pregnancy. The clonotype originates from a female donor in good health, enrolled as a control in a pregnancy study. The CDR3 DNA reads as TGTGCCAGCAGTTTATCCCACCCAGGGGGGCGGTATGGCTACACCTTC. It codes for CASSLSHPGGRYGYTF.